This entry concerns a single T cell receptor beta chain. The antigen it binds to is not known. Base qualities are missing; no much larger clone stands one base away. This specimen belongs to a study of cytomegalovirus exposure and HLA in healthy donors (dated by TCRdb to the late 2010s). Notes on the research overall: According to an earlier analysis of around 600 of the donors, some 180 million T cells yielded 117 million unique TCR beta sequences and about 280 Gb of sequence data. To study patterns of TCR occurrence, a later analysis re-analyzed previously published TCR beta repertoires from 550 to 800 donors and added high-resolution HLA genotyping. An earlier analysis of roughly 580 of the donors used high-throughput TCR beta sequencing to judge whether each TCR beta V gene segment behaved as functional or pseudogenic. Around 320 gigabases of sequencing data and tens of millions of unique TCR sequences were included in an early release covering about 700 HLA-typed donors. The genetic ancestry cluster associated with self-reported Caucasian donors included roughly four fifths of the roughly 400 genotyped donors. Both class I and class II loci were covered by HLA typing, at four-digit resolution. The study profiled the T cell repertoires of fewer than 850 subjects by immunosequencing and related them to cytomegalovirus serostatus. Donor age, sex, ethnicity and CMV serostatus were compiled alongside the repertoire data. The later analysis used no new phenotypic data to find candidate immune exposures, relying instead on TCR beta sequences and their occurrence across donors. The study was designed to test whether signatures of past pathogen exposure could be identified by cataloging public T cell receptors. The number of donors typed differed by locus, with roughly 629-640 for A, B, C, DRB1 and DQB1, roughly 520 for DQA1, approximately 580 for DPA1, and around 450 for DPB1. Besides the first cohort of around 700 subjects, a separate validation cohort made up of roughly 130 different subjects was used. Among some 410 genotyped donors of the cohort, an average of about 240,000 unique TCR beta nucleotide sequences was sequenced per donor, of which about 19% were non-productive. All discovery cohort repertoires had been generated on a single sequencing platform. High-throughput TCR immunosequencing, statistical association of individual TCRs with disease status, and machine learning were combined to predict cytomegalovirus infection status. Roughly 5 DR-DQ haplotypes were handled as single units for association and clustering, since linkage in the cohort was strong. In a later genetic analysis, genome-wide SNP genotypes for about 65% of the roughly 700 donors were used, and that subset was treated as a discovery cohort.

Libraries were constructed by the immunoSEQ multiplex PCR assay. The multiplex PCR relied on a mix of 60 forward primers for TCR Vbeta segments and 13 reverse primers for TCR Jbeta segments. A multiplex PCR assay on genomic DNA amplified the CDR3 region of rearranged TCR beta genes. Amplified TCR beta libraries were sequenced as 87-base-pair reads on the Illumina HiSeq System. In the paper's pipeline: A later analysis tallied around 80 million unique TCR beta chains across the 650 to 750 repertoires, and approximately 11 million of those chains were shared by two or more donors. Raw reads were error-corrected and collapsed into unique sequences with a nearest-neighbor algorithm that merged closely related sequences to remove PCR and sequencing errors. To assign V, D and J gene segments, CDR3 sequences were aligned to IMGT reference sequences. For a sequence to be retained, a match of at least six nucleotides was required to both a V gene segment and a J gene segment. Rearrangements were called productive when the CDR3 lacked stop codons and stayed in frame with V and J; all others were non-productive. CDR3 was defined by IMGT convention, running from the second conserved V-encoded cysteine to the conserved J-encoded phenylalanine. The earlier analysis of about 590 of the donors excluded sequences that lacked an unambiguous match to a single V gene segment. In an earlier analysis of approximately 590 of the donors, a V segment was called functional when productive rearrangements were above 56.7%, and segregating when the standard deviation between donors exceeded 5%. A statistical classification framework was built to diagnose cytomegalovirus status from the catalog of TCR beta chain sequences. A later analysis assigned V and J genes by comparing TCR nucleotide sequences with IMGT/GENE-DB human TR gene sequences. Using the TCRdist pipeline, a later analysis assigned CDR3 sequences along with most-parsimonious VDJ recombination scenarios. In a later analysis, every TCR beta chain was defined by the combination of its CDR3 amino acid sequence and its V-gene family, and reads without a unique V-gene family were dropped. As a way to deal with suspected cross-contamination and a sequencing artifact, a later analysis dropped roughly 620 nucleotide sequences that were highly shared and had low generation probability. A later analysis calculated a clonal expansion index for each public chain from normalized within-repertoire ranks of inferred template counts. A later analysis computed generation probabilities with a VDJ recombination model fitted to out-of-frame rearrangements, and checked the results against IGoR. A later analysis scored TCR-TCR, TCR-HLA and TCR-CMV co-occurrence with hypergeometric tests, applying a repertoire-size bias correction to TCR pairs. To estimate false discovery rates, a later analysis permuted the HLA or CMV assignments 20 times. In a later analysis, co-occurring TCRs were grouped with DBSCAN, and TCRdist sequence similarity was added when clustering was performed within HLA-allele-positive subsets. Co-occurrence clustering excluded repertoires with fewer than 30,000 or more than 120,000 public chains, plus five with anomalous nucleotide sharing. Held by TCRdb, this immuneACCESS table contains in-frame sequences only and omits some clones. Under half of the omission traces to an unresolved V gene where checked; the cause of the rest is unknown. Clone size and the V and J calls come from that table; the DNA yielded D and trimming. This sample is represented by 130,000 or so clones; roughly 8.3% of them were singletons. The ten largest clones capture 5.5% of the sample.

The cohort consisted of 600 or so healthy bone marrow donors. At the time of sampling, every cohort member was nominally healthy, though immune exposures that went unrecorded were likely present. The donor was CMV seronegative and belonged to the group of 352 seronegative cohort members. A peripheral blood sample was provided by each donor, and peripheral blood mononuclear cells were used for TCR beta sequencing. Genomic DNA was extracted from the blood cell samples with the Qiagen DNeasy Blood Extraction Kit. Study-wide conclusions, independent of this receptor: Sequencing depth was assumed to be roughly uniform across donors in the presence/absence analyses, though that assumption may not hold. The authors suggested that the approach could potentially be extended to other disease states and immunological phenotypes. Because some donors lacked HLA typing at each locus, the association tests relied only on the typed subset. Because counts were too low, 15 to 20 rarely observed V segments, including chromosome 9 orphons, were excluded from the earlier analysis of 587 of the donors. In an earlier analysis of more than 450 of the donors, most TCR beta V segments were observed in productive rearrangements about 90% or about 30% of the time, broadly matching IMGT annotations. In a later analysis, several top co-occurrence clusters were reported to appear linked to parvovirus B19, influenza, CMV and Epstein-Barr virus. According to a later analysis, most CMV-associated TCR beta chains appeared to be HLA-restricted, and the HLA associations seemed to be driven largely by CMV exposure. The sequencing pipeline was judged likely to have produced a cluster of highly shared sequence variants as a technical artifact. A later genetic analysis reported fewer N-insertions in productive TCRs among donors in an Asian-associated ancestry cluster than the roughly 700-donor mean. Cytomegalovirus status was reported to be diagnosed by the classifier with high specificity and sensitivity in both the original and validation cohorts. In this cohort, only TCR beta chains were sequenced, and detectable features were limited by the absence of alpha or paired-chain data. While some public TCRs were present in many individuals, most TCR sequences turned up only very rarely across donors. Specific HLA alleles were associated with 15,000 to 20,000 TCR beta sequences at a false discovery rate of 0.05 in a later analysis. The 87-base-pair reads could not distinguish some IMGT-functional V segments, including TRBV6-2 and TRBV6-3, so those segments were excluded. Compared with equally common non-associated chains, HLA-associated TCR beta chains in a later analysis were more clonally expanded and had lower generation probabilities. In a later genetic analysis, a missense DCLRE1C variant was associated with V-gene and J-gene trimming of TCR beta chains, and the association was replicated in an independent cohort. Three of the identified cytomegalovirus-associated TCR beta chains were confirmed in vitro to be specific for cytomegalovirus antigens. In a later analysis, TCR association rates were found to vary across HLA loci, with the most associated TCRs seen for DRB1 alleles and the fewest for HLA-C alleles. Immune exposure information for the cohort was limited to CMV serostatus. When HLA alleles, especially DR and DQ, strongly co-occurred, TCR associations were difficult to assign to individual alleles. In the study, some 180 TCR beta chains were listed as associated with cytomegalovirus. Linkage disequilibrium might explain the correlated functional status among segregating V segments, but an unknown experimental factor could not be ruled out. A further reported finding was that TCR beta sequences accurately predicted the HLA-A and HLA-B alleles for most subjects in the first cohort.

The CDR3 runs 13 residues from the cysteine to the phenylalanine. CDR3 DNA only is kept here, 39 bases in frame from base 1. Between the V and J ends, shortened by 5 bases and 4 bases respectively, the junction contains 6 bases. The germline V gene sets CDR1 to SGHAT and CDR2 to FQNNGV. This TCR came from a man in his forties in good health and CMV-seronegative. Recombination connected TRBV11-2 to TRBJ2-6, with the D gene not confidently named. Sequences were obtained from PBMCs. The CDR3: CASSLSGANVLTF. The bases read TGTGCCAGCAGCCTCTCGGGGGCCAACGTCCTGACTTTC.